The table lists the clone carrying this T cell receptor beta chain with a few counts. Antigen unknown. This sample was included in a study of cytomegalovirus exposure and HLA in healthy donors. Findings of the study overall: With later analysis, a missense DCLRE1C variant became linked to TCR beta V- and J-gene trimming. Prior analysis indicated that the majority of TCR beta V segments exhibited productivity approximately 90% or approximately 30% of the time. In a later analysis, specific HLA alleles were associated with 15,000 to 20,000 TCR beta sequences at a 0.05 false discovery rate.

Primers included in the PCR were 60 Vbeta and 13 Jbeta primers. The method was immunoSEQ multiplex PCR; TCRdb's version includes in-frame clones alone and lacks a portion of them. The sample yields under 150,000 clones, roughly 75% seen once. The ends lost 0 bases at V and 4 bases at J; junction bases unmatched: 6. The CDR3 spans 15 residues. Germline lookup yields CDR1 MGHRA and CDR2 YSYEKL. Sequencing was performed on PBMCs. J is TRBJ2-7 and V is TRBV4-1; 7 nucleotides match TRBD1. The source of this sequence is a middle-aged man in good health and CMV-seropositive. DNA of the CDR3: TGCGCCAGCAGCCAAGACTCCGCAGGGGGATACGAGCAGTACTTC. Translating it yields CASSQDSAGGYEQYF.